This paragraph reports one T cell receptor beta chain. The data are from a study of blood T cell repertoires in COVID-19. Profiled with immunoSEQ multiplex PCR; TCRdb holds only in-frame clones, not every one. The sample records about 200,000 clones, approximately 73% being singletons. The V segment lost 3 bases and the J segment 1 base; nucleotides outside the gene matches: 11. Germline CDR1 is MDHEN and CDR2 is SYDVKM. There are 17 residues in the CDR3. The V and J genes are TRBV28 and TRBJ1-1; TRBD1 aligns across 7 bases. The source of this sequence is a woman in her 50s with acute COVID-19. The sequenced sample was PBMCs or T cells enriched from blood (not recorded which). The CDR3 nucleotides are TGTGCCAGCAGTTTGAATTTTGGAGGGGGCGGGAACACTGAAGCTTTCTTT. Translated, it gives CASSLNFGGGGNTEAFF.